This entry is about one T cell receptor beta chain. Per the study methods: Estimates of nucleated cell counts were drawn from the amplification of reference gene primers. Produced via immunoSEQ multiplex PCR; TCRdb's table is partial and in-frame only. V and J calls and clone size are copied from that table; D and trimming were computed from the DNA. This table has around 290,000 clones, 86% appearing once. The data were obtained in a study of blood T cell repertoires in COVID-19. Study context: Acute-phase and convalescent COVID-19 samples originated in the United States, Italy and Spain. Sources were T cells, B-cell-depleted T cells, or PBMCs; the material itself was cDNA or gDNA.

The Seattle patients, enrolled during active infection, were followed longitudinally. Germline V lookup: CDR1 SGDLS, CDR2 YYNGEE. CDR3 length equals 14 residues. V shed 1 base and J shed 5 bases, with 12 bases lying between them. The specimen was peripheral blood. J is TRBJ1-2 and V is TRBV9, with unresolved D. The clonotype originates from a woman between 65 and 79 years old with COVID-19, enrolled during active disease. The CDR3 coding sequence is TGTGCCAGCAGCGTAAGCGGACTGATTTATGGCTACACCTTC. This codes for CASSVSGLIYGYTF.